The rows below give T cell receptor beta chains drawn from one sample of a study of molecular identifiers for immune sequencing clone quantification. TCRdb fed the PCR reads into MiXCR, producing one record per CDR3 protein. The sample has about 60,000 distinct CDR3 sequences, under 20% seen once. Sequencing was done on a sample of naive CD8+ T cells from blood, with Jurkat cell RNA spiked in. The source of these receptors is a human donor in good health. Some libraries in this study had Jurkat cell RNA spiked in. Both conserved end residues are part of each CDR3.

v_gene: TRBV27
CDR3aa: CASSLGRGQGGELFF

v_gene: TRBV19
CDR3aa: CASSIGGLSYNEQFF

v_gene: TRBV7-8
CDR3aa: CASSPRLGKTYEQYF

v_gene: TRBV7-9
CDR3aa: CASSPTLGTVMNTEAFF

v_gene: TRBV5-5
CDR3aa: CASSLYLGREDEQFF

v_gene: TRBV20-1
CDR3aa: CSGEEGEHGYTF

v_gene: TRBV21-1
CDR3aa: CASSTKVVAQYF

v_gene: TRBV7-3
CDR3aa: CASSLSLADTYNEQFF

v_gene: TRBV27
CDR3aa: CASSTSAGEITGELFF

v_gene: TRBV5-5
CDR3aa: CASSYDPLTDRLGTDTQYF

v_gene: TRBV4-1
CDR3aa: CASSRDTNTEAFF

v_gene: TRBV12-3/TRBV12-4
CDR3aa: CASSLTSTDTQYF

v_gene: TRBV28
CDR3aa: CASSLWDRQETQYF

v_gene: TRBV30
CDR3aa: CAWDRGLYEQYF

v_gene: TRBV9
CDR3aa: CASSVGGGSDEAFF

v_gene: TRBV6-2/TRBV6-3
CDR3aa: CASSYWREGDTDTQYF

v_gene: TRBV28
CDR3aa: CASSFFGGVETEAFF

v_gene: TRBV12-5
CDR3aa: CASGMSWGIAEAFF

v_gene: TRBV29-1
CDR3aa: CSVDPDGGNYGYTF

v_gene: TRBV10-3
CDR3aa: CAISESWGTSGSYEQFF

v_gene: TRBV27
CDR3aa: CASSLGGRYNEQFF

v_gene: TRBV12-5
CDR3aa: CASAISGRDNEQFF

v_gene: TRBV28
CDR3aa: CASSFSGSPSDTQYF

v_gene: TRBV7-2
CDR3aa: CASSLGWSDYEQYF

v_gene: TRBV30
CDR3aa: CAWSGRVGLAGNTIYF

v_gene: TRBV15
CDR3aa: CATSRETFNEQFF

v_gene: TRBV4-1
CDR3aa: CASSHRSPNTGELFF

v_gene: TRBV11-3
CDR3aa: CASSFQTWEEQYF

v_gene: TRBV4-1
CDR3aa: CASTLAGGYADTQYF

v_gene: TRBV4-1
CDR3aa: CASSQDWQGGQPQHF

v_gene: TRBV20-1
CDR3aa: CSARGSPGAFYEQYF